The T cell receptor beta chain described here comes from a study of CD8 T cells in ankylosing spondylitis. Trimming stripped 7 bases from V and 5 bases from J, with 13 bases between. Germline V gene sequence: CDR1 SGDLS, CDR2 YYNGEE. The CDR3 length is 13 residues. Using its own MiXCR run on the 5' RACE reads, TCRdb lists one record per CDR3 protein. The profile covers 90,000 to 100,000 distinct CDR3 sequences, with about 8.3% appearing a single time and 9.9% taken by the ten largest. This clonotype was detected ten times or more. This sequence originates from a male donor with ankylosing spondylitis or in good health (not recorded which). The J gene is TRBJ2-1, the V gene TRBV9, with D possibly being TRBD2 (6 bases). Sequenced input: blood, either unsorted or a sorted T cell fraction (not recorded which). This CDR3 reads CASQLAGHNEQFF. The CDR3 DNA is TGTGCCAGCCAACTCGCGGGGCACAATGAGCAGTTCTTC.